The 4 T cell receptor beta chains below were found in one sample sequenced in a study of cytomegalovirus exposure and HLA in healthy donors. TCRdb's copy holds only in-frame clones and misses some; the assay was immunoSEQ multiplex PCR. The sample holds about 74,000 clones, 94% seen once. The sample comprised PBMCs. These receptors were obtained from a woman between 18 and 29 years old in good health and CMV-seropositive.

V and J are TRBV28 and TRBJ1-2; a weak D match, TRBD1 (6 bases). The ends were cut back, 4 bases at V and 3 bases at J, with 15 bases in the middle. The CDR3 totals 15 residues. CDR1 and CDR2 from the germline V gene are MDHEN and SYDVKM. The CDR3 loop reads CASSYWGGDDYGYTF. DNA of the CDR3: TGTGCCAGCAGTTACTGGGGGGGCGACGACTATGGCTACACCTTC.

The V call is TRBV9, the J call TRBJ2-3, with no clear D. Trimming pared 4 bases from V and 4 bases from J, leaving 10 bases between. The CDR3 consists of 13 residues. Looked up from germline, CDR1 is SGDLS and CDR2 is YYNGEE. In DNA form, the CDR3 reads TGTGCCAGCAGCACCATAGTCGCAGATACGCAGTATTTT. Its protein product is CASSTIVADTQYF. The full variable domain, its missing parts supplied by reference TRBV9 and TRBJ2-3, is DSGVTQTPKHLITATGQRVTLRCSPRSGDLSVYWYQQSLDQGLQFLIQYYNGEERAKGNILERFSAQQFPDLHSELNLSSLELGDSALYFCASSTIVADTQYFGPGTRLTVL.

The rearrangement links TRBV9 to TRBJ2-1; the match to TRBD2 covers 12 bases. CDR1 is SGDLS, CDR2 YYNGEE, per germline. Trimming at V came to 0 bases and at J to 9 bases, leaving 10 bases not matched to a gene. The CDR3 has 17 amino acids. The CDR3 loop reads CASSVGRASGRAIEQFF. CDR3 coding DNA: TGTGCCAGCAGCGTAGGCAGAGCTAGCGGGAGGGCCATTGAGCAGTTCTTC.

The CDR3 DNA reads TGTGCCAGTAGTAGCCTCCTTGCTAGCGGGGTTTACAATGAGCAGTTCTTC. Its protein product is CASSSLLASGVYNEQFF. The V call is TRBV19, the J call TRBJ2-1; 9 nucleotides align to TRBD2. This CDR3 comprises 17 residues. Germline assignment: CDR1 LNHDA and CDR2 SQIVND (reference sequence). Unmatched junction bases numbered 11, after V lost 4 bases and J lost 4 bases.